Detailed here is one T cell receptor (beta chain). Its specificity is unknown. The sample comes from a study of shared clonotypes between healthy human individuals. Sequencing was at deep level. The assay was immunoSEQ multiplex PCR, and TCRdb's table has in-frame clones only and misses some. The data show about 2.4 million clones, with approximately 93% seen just once and about 0.34% held by the top ten. CDR1 and CDR2 (germline): GTSNPN, SVGIG (reference sequence). V lost 7 bases to trimming and J lost 0 bases, with 10 bases between them. The CDR3 has 13 amino acids. Whole-study results and caveats: Naive CD4 clonotypes overlapped across a few donors at roughly 5%. Represented diversity (both genetic and exposure-history) was limited by the small number of donors.

This TCR derives from a man between 18 and 29 years old in good health. Some clones in this sample may be carry-over from other donors' samples. Sequencing used naive CD4+ T cells from PBMCs. Indicated subset: CD45RA+ positively selected. The chain links TRBV30 to TRBJ1-5, with a tentative D call TRBD1 (6 bases). CDR3 in amino acids: CASGARSNQPQHF. The CDR3 DNA reads TGTGCCTCGGGGGCCCGTAGCAATCAGCCCCAGCATTTT.